Given below is one T cell receptor beta chain in context. The sample comes from a study of blood T cell repertoires in COVID-19. Study summary: Sites across the United States, Italy and Spain contributed samples from acute and convalescent COVID-19. T cells, B-cell-depleted T cells, or PBMCs supplied cDNA or gDNA.

Method: immunoSEQ multiplex PCR; TCRdb's copy keeps in-frame clones and lacks some. The sample records a few hundred thousand clones, around 83% being singletons. Trimming took off 3 bases at V and 7 bases at J, with 15 bases between the two ends. The CDR3 extends over 14 amino acids. Germline CDR1 reads DFQATT; CDR2 reads SNEGSKA (reference sequence). The clonotype comes from a man in his forties or fifties who had recovered from COVID-19. J is TRBJ2-2 and V is TRBV20-1, with unresolved D. Sample: peripheral blood. The CDR3 sequence is CSASSPGWFGELFF. CDR3 coding DNA: TGCAGTGCTAGTTCACCCGGGTGGTTCGGGGAGCTGTTTTTT.